The clone carrying this T cell receptor (beta chain) was detected only once. The antigen remains undetermined. The CDR3 has 12 amino acids. Germline V lookup: CDR1 SNHLY, CDR2 FYNNEI. V lost 3 bases, J lost 11 bases, and 13 bases lay in between. ViraFEST assay sequencing came after antigen-specific CD4+ T cells were expanded with viral peptide pools. The culture ran for roughly ten days, and then CD4+ T cells were isolated. It was two doses of either the BNT162b2 or mRNA-1273 vaccine that participants received. It was with around 10 IU/ml IL-2 and around 10 ug/ml peptides that some 2 million PBMC per well were cultured. The table came from immunoSEQ multiplex PCR; TCRdb's copy has only in-frame clones and leaves some out. The data show more than 20,000 clones, more than 60% seen once. The record originates from a study of vaccination effects on CD4 cells after COVID-19. Study-wide results and caveats: Healthy vaccinees' vaccine-induced clones included only 1 of 255 that recognized common cold coronaviruses.

The V and J genes are TRBV2 and TRBJ1-2; D uncertain. This clonotype was sampled from a human donor who received a COVID-19 vaccine. Sequenced here: CD4+ T cells from PBMCs cultured with SARS-CoV-2 spike peptides, sampled after COVID-19 vaccination. The chain's CDR3 is CASSESRQGYTF. CDR3 DNA: TGTGCCAGCAGTGAGAGTCGACAAGGTTACACCTTC.